The following is a T cell receptor beta chain sequence with its context. The data stem from a study of control samples from healthy donors and cancer patients. Sequencing was performed with immunoSEQ multiplex PCR; in TCRdb, only in-frame clones are kept and a portion is missing. The profile shows about 190,000 clones, about 90% of them singletons. Germline V lookup: CDR1 SGHRS, CDR2 YFSETQ. The CDR3 totals 14 residues. Trimming pared 4 bases from V and 0 bases from J, leaving 10 bases between. The TCR sequence derives from a man under 40 in good health. The chain employs TRBV5-1 and TRBJ1-1; a weak D match, TRBD1 (6 bases). What was sequenced was blood. The CDR3 sequence is CASSAGTMNTEAFF. As DNA, the CDR3 is TGCGCCAGCAGCGCCGGGACAATGAACACTGAAGCTTTCTTT.